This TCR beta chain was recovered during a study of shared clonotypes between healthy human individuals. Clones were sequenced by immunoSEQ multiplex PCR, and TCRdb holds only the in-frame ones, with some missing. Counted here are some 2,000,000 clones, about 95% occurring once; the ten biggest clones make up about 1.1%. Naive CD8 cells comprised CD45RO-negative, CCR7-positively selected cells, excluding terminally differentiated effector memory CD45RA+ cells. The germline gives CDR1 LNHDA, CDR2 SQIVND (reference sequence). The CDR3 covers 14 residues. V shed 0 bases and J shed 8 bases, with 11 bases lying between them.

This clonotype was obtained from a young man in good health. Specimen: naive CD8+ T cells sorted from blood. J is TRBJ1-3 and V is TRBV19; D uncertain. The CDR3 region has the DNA TGTGCCAGTAGTATAGATAACCCGCCAGACACCATATATTTT. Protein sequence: CASSIDNPPDTIYF.